This is a list of T cell receptor beta chains from one sample in a study of glioma-infiltrating T cells after dendritic cell vaccination. Profiled with immunoSEQ multiplex PCR; TCRdb holds only in-frame clones, not every one. The data hold almost 90,000 clones, with roughly four fifths observed a single time. Sample: blood, taken after dendritic cell vaccination. The receptors derive from a human donor with glioblastoma. Both conserved end residues are part of each CDR3. D genes are given only for firm matches. Size is stated for part of the rows, as once, few or many counts, or as a class when the clone is expanded.

d_call,clone_size,j_call,v_call,cdr3_aa,cdr3_nt
TRBD1,-,TRBJ1-2,TRBV2,CASSIGQANYGYTF,TGTGCCAGCAGTATCGGACAGGCTAACTATGGCTACACCTTC
-,-,TRBJ1-1,TRBV19,CASSPPRTENTEAFF,TGTGCCAGTAGTCCCCCTCGGACAGAAAACACTGAAGCTTTCTTT
TRBD2,-,TRBJ2-1,TRBV10-3,CAISGLAGANEQFF,TGTGCCATCAGCGGACTAGCGGGGGCCAATGAGCAGTTCTTC
TRBD2,-,TRBJ2-1,TRBV5-1,CASSLGTSGNEQFF,TGCGCCAGCAGCCTAGGGACTAGCGGGAATGAGCAGTTCTTC
-,-,TRBJ1-6,TRBV5-1,CASSLGDSNNSPLHF,TGCGCCAGCAGCTTGGGAGACAGCAATAATTCACCCCTCCACTTT
-,-,TRBJ2-7,TRBV5-8,CASSRTDSPGYEQYF,TGTGCCAGCAGCCGTACTGACAGCCCCGGCTACGAGCAGTACTTC
TRBD2,once,TRBJ2-3,TRBV10-2,CASRYTSGGADTQYF,TGCGCCAGCAGATATACTAGCGGGGGCGCAGATACGCAGTATTTT
TRBD1,-,TRBJ1-2,TRBV29-1,CSVEGAGGYTF,TGCAGCGTGGAGGGGGCGGGTGGCTACACCTTC
-,once,TRBJ1-5,TRBV5-5,CASSGGISMEPQHF,TGTGCCAGCAGCGGGGGGATCTCCATGGAGCCCCAGCATTTT
TRBD1,-,TRBJ1-6,TRBV2,CASSRDRVLRSYNSPLHF,TGTGCCAGCAGCCGGGACAGGGTCCTGAGATCCTATAATTCACCCCTCCACTTT
-,few,TRBJ2-3,TRBV6-1,CASSEQVRSRRDTQYF,TGTGCCAGCAGTGAACAGGTCAGGTCAAGAAGAGATACGCAGTATTTT
TRBD2,-,TRBJ2-2,TRBV5-4,CASSSGLAGGVGELFF,TGTGCCAGCAGCTCCGGACTAGCGGGGGGAGTGGGGGAGCTGTTTTTT
-,few,TRBJ1-1,TRBV9,CASSVAVTGPEAFF,TGTGCCAGCAGCGTAGCCGTTACAGGGCCTGAAGCTTTCTTT
-,few,TRBJ2-7,TRBV7-2,CASSRAARPSFEQYF,TGTGCCAGCAGCCGAGCGGCGCGTCCGTCCTTCGAGCAGTACTTC
-,-,TRBJ1-4,TRBV5-4,CASSLEGGGGEKLFF,TGTGCCAGCAGCTTGGAAGGGGGAGGGGGTGAAAAACTGTTTTTT
-,once,TRBJ1-1,TRBV5-8,CASSLGSWPTEAFF,TGTGCCAGCAGCTTGGGGTCATGGCCCACTGAAGCTTTCTTT
TRBD2,-,TRBJ2-5,TRBV30,CAWRGAGGGQETQYF,TGTGCCTGGAGGGGAGCGGGGGGGGGACAAGAGACCCAGTACTTC
-,once,TRBJ2-1,TRBV2,CATRQRSSYNEQFF,TGTGCCACCCGACAGCGTAGCTCCTACAATGAGCAGTTCTTC
-,few,TRBJ1-2,TRBV7-8,CASSLGFSAAYGYTF,TGTGCCAGCAGCTTAGGGTTCAGCGCAGCCTATGGCTACACCTTC
-,-,TRBJ1-1,TRBV12-5,CASGLGGGFGGEAFF,TGTGCTAGTGGTTTGGGTGGGGGCTTTGGGGGTGAAGCTTTCTTT
TRBD1,once,TRBJ2-7,TRBV27,CASTPDRDEQYF,TGTGCCAGCACCCCCGACAGGGACGAGCAGTACTTC
-,-,TRBJ1-2,TRBV2,CASTSSGGYTF,TGTGCCAGCACTTCCTCGGGAGGCTACACCTTC
-,-,TRBJ1-6,TRBV4-2,CASSLLPGGGADSPLHF,TGTGCCAGCAGCCTCCTCCCCGGCGGGGGGGCCGATTCACCCCTCCACTTT
TRBD1,-,TRBJ1-5,TRBV5-6,CASSRLDRDNQPQHF,TGTGCCAGCAGCCGCCTGGACAGGGACAATCAGCCCCAGCATTTT
-,-,TRBJ2-2,TRBV2,CASRTGTSNTGELFF,TGTGCCAGCAGGACCGGGACATCGAACACCGGGGAGCTGTTTTTT
TRBD1,-,TRBJ2-1,TRBV10-3,CAISDQGASEQFF,TGTGCCATCAGTGACCAGGGGGCCTCTGAGCAGTTCTTC